This paragraph covers one T cell receptor (beta chain) sequence. Sequencing libraries for TCR beta were prepared with iRepertoire HTBI primers and Arm-PCR of CDR3 regions. TCRdb passed the multiplex PCR reads through MiXCR, listing each CDR3 protein once. The sample includes 350,000 to 550,000 distinct CDR3 sequences, around 14% of them seen just once. The sample comes from a study of regulatory T cells in long-lasting Graves disease. Noted time point: newly diagnosed GD, antithyroid drugs for less than 3 months. PBMC RNA was the source of the TCR library. The CDR3 is made up of 14 amino acids. Germline assignment: CDR1 SNHLY and CDR2 FYNNEI. V trimming: 1 base; J trimming: 8 bases; junction bases outside the gene matches: 7. The data were also submitted as part of a second study, on T cells in Graves' hyperthyroidism and ophthalmopathy. From that report: The study enrolled patients aged 18 to 65 with newly diagnosed hyperthyroidism of under 2 months' duration.

The sequencing here drew on peripheral blood mononuclear cells (PBMCs), taken at new diagnosis, from a patient treated with antithyroid drugs. The genes are TRBV2 and TRBJ1-1; 7 bases map to TRBD1. This TCR was sampled from a woman aged 25 to 39 with Graves disease. CDR3: CASSEVLDRSEAFF. CDR3 nucleotide sequence: TGTGCCAGCAGTGAAGTCTTGGACAGGTCCGAAGCTTTCTTT. Variable domain in full (rest from reference TRBV2 and TRBJ1-1): EPEVTQTPSHQVTQMGQEVILRCVPISNHLYFYWYRQILGQKVEFLVSFYNNEISEKSEIFDDQFSVERPDGSNFTLKIRSTKLEDSAMYFCASSEVLDRSEAFFGQGTRLTVV.